A selection of T cell receptor beta chains follows, all from one sample in a study of vaccination effects on CD4 cells after COVID-19. What these receptors recognize is not known. Sequencing used immunoSEQ multiplex PCR; TCRdb keeps in-frame clones, though not all of them. Among around 79,000 clones listed, 78% were seen once. The sequencing used CD4+ T cells from PBMCs cultured with SARS-CoV-2 spike peptides, collected before COVID-19 vaccination. The source of these receptors is a human donor who received a COVID-19 vaccine. Both conserved end residues are part of each CDR3. The order of the fields is clone size, V gene, D gene, J gene, CDR3 DNA, CDR3 protein. D genes are given only for firm matches. Not every row has a clone size; where given, it reads once, few, many or a size class.

>NA|TRBV10-2|NA|TRBJ2-2
TGCGCCAGCGGGTGGACATTGAACACCGGGGAGCTGTTTTTT
CASGWTLNTGELFF
>NA|TRBV6-5|NA|TRBJ1-4
TGTGCCAGCCGCTTGGCTGCAACTAATGAAAAACTGTTTTTT
CASRLAATNEKLFF
>NA|TRBV5-1|NA|TRBJ2-5
TGCGCCAGCAGCCGAGGAGGGCACAAAGAGACCCAGTACTTC
CASSRGGHKETQYF
>NA|TRBV6-5|TRBD2|TRBJ2-1
TGTGCCAGCAGGACTAGCGGGGGGGCCAGTGAGCAGTTCTTC
CASRTSGGASEQFF
>NA|TRBV13|TRBD2|TRBJ2-4
TGTGCCAGCAGCTCCCCTCCCCTAGCGGGGGGAGGGGGCATTCAGTACTTC
CASSSPPLAGGGGIQYF
>NA|TRBV15|NA|TRBJ2-1
TGTGCCACCAGCAGGGGATACAATGAGCAGTTCTTC
CATSRGYNEQFF
>NA|TRBV7-3|NA|TRBJ2-3
TGTGCCAGCAGCTTTGTTAGAGGGGATACGCAGTATTTT
CASSFVRGDTQYF
>NA|TRBV7-2|NA|TRBJ2-3
TGTGCCAGCAGCCCCGGACAGCTAACGACAGATACGCAGTATTTT
CASSPGQLTTDTQYF
>few|TRBV7-9|TRBD1|TRBJ1-5
TGTGCCAGCAGCCACACGGGACAGGGTAATCAGCCCCAGCATTTT
CASSHTGQGNQPQHF
>once|TRBV29-1|NA|TRBJ2-5
TGCAGCGGGAGGGGGTCGCAAGAGACCCAGTACTTC
CSGRGSQETQYF
>NA|TRBV10-3|NA|TRBJ2-5
TGTGCCATCAGTGAGTCGTGGGAGGCGGAGACCCAGTACTTC
CAISESWEAETQYF
>NA|TRBV28|NA|TRBJ2-6
TGTGCCAGCAGTCCAAGGGGGGCATTGGGACCTGGGGCCAACGTCCTGACTTTC
CASSPRGALGPGANVLTF
>NA|TRBV5-1|NA|TRBJ2-5
TGCGCCAGCAGCTTTGACAGCCCCCAGGAGACCCAGTACTTC
CASSFDSPQETQYF
>NA|TRBV18|NA|TRBJ2-1
TGTGCCAGCACATTACCGGGGGCCACTGAGCAGTTCTTC
CASTLPGATEQFF
>NA|TRBV18|TRBD1|TRBJ1-2
TGTGCCAGCTCACCAGATACAGGGGGCTCGGAGGGCTACACCTTC
CASSPDTGGSEGYTF
>NA|TRBV5-1|NA|TRBJ1-2
TGCGCCAGCAGCTTTGACGACTATGGCTACACCTTC
CASSFDDYGYTF
>NA|TRBV7-9|NA|TRBJ2-3
TGTGCCAGCACATTTAGGGCAGATACGCAGTATTTT
CASTFRADTQYF
>NA|TRBV30|NA|TRBJ1-2
TGTGCCTGGACCCTTCCCGAGGGGCATACTAACTATGGCTACACCTTC
CAWTLPEGHTNYGYTF
>once|TRBV7-2|NA|TRBJ1-1
TGTGCCAGCAGCGTTGCCGGGCTCATGAACACTGAAGCTTTCTTT
CASSVAGLMNTEAFF
>few|TRBV3-1/TRBV3-2|NA|TRBJ1-6
TGTGCCAGCAGCCAAGGGACAGCCCCTTGGGTGATCCACTTT
CASSQGTAPWVIHF
>NA|TRBV6-5|NA|TRBJ1-2
TGTGCCAGCGGCGCGTTCAGGAGGCATGGCTACACCTTC
CASGAFRRHGYTF
>NA|TRBV7-3|TRBD2|TRBJ2-5
TGTGCCAGCAGCCAGGGACTAGCGGGGGGACAAGAGACCCAGTACTTC
CASSQGLAGGQETQYF
>NA|TRBV19|TRBD2|TRBJ2-3
TGTGCCAGTAGTTATATGAGCGGGGGGGCCACAGATACGCAGTATTTT
CASSYMSGGATDTQYF
>NA|TRBV18|NA|TRBJ1-2
TGTGCCAGCTCACCTCTAGGCGGGGGAACCCGCTATGGCTACACCTTC
CASSPLGGGTRYGYTF
>NA|TRBV19|TRBD1|TRBJ1-6
TGTGCCAGTACCTCGACAGGGCCGGATTCACCCCTCCACTTT
CASTSTGPDSPLHF
>NA|TRBV25-1|NA|TRBJ1-5
TGTGCCAGCAGTGAGGGGTCAGGCTATCAGCCCCAGCATTTT
CASSEGSGYQPQHF
>NA|TRBV7-3|TRBD1|TRBJ2-1
TGTGCCAGCAGCCGTCGAGGGGGCGCCCCTGGTGAGCAGTTCTTC
CASSRRGGAPGEQFF
>NA|TRBV5-1|TRBD1|TRBJ2-5
TGCGCCAGCAGCTCCCTGCCTACCGGACAGGGGGTTGGAGAGACCCAGTACTTC
CASSSLPTGQGVGETQYF
>once|TRBV7-9|TRBD1|TRBJ2-2
TGTGCCAGCAGCTTAGGGACAGGGAGGAACACCGGGGAGCTGTTTTTT
CASSLGTGRNTGELFF
>NA|TRBV18|NA|TRBJ2-5
TGTGCCAGCTCCCGTGATGTATGGGGAGGAGAGACCCAGTACTTC
CASSRDVWGGETQYF
>NA|TRBV18|NA|TRBJ1-1
TGTGCCAGCTCACCAAGTTTGGGAGAGACTGAAGCTTTCTTT
CASSPSLGETEAFF
>NA|TRBV24-1|TRBD1|TRBJ2-3
TGTGCCACCAGTGACCCAAGAGGACAGGGGGCAGATACGCAGTATTTT
CATSDPRGQGADTQYF
>NA|TRBV29-1|NA|TRBJ1-5
TGCAGCGTTGTTTTTGACAGCAATCAGCCCCAGCATTTT
CSVVFDSNQPQHF
>once|TRBV5-1|NA|TRBJ1-1
TGCGCCAGCAGAGGAGGCCAATTCGTCACTGAAGCTTTCTTT
CASRGGQFVTEAFF
>NA|TRBV6-5|NA|TRBJ1-6
TGTGCCAGCAGTTTTAGCTCCTATAATTCACCCCTCCACTTT
CASSFSSYNSPLHF
>NA|TRBV6-6|TRBD1|TRBJ1-3
TGTGCCAGCAGTTCCCGGGACAGGGGGCAAGGAAACACCATATATTTT
CASSSRDRGQGNTIYF
>NA|TRBV5-3|NA|TRBJ1-4
TGTGCCAGAAGCCTAGGACCCCTGCCTTTTAATGAAAAACTGTTTTTT
CARSLGPLPFNEKLFF
>few|TRBV3-1/TRBV3-2|TRBD1|TRBJ2-2
TGTGCCAGCAGCCGACAGGGAAACACCGGGGAGCTGTTTTTT
CASSRQGNTGELFF
>NA|TRBV6-5|NA|TRBJ2-2
TGTGCCAGCAGTTACACCACCGGGGAGCTGTTTTTT
CASSYTTGELFF